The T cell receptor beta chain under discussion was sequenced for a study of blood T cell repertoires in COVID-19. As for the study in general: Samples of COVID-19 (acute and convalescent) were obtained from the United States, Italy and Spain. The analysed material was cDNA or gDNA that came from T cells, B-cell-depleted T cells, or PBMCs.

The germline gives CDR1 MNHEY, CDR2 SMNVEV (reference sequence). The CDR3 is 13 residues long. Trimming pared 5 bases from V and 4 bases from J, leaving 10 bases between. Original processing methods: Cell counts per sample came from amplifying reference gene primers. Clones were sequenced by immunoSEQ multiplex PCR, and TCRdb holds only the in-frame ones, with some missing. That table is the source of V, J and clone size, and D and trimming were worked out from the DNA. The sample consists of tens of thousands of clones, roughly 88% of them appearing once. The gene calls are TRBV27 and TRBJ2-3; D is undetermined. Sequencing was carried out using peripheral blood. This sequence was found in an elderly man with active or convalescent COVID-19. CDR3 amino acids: CASSRLPADTQYF. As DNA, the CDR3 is TGTGCCAGCAGTAGACTCCCGGCAGATACGCAGTATTTT.